The entry that follows covers one T cell receptor (beta chain) sequence. In the authors' workflow: Cell counts per sample came from amplifying reference gene primers. Method: immunoSEQ multiplex PCR; TCRdb's copy keeps in-frame clones and lacks some. The V and J calls and clone size were taken over from that table, and D and trimming were inferred from the DNA. The sample lists under 85,000 clones; about four fifths were seen once. This sample was included in a study of blood T cell repertoires in COVID-19. This CDR3 is built from 15 residues. Germline values: CDR1 LGHNT, CDR2 FRNRAP. V gave up 6 bases and J gave up 0 bases, with 9 bases separating them.

The V gene is TRBV12-5, the J gene TRBJ2-6; D ambiguous. The origin of this receptor is a man between 50 and 59 years old with COVID-19, enrolled during active disease. The sequenced material came from peripheral blood. The CDR3 is CASGKGGSGANVLTF. DNA for the CDR3: TGTGCTAGTGGCAAAGGCGGCTCTGGGGCCAACGTCCTGACTTTC.